This TCR beta chain originates from a study of T cells in tumors after PD-1 blockade. Study overall: Prior checkpoint blockade, systemic immunosuppressant use, or anti-cancer therapy within 4 weeks excluded patients.

This CDR3 comprises 14 residues. The V gene end was trimmed by 4 bases and the J gene end by 2 bases; junction bases not matched to a gene: 4. Germline V gives CDR1 MGHDK, CDR2 SYGVNS. A word on this clone: What it binds is unknown.

Profiling relied on immunoSEQ multiplex PCR, and the TCRdb table lists in-frame clones only, not all of them. The table has approximately 10,000 clones, 65% to 80% seen once. The study, taken as a whole, reports: Two pre-treatment samples showed no clonal replacement between them. Peripheral recruitment is suggested, as some novel exhausted tumor clones were in pre-treatment blood.

Tumor or blood genomic DNA was sequenced, with inputs of about 550 ng to 6,004 ng. This receptor was identified in a human donor with basal cell carcinoma. This chain connects TRBV25-1 to TRBJ2-7, with 8 bases lining up with TRBD1. The specimen was tumor tissue, collected after anti-PD-1 treatment. In nucleotides, the CDR3 is TGTGCCAGCAGTGGGACAGGGAAAACCTACGAGCAGTACTTC. Its translation: CASSGTGKTYEQYF.